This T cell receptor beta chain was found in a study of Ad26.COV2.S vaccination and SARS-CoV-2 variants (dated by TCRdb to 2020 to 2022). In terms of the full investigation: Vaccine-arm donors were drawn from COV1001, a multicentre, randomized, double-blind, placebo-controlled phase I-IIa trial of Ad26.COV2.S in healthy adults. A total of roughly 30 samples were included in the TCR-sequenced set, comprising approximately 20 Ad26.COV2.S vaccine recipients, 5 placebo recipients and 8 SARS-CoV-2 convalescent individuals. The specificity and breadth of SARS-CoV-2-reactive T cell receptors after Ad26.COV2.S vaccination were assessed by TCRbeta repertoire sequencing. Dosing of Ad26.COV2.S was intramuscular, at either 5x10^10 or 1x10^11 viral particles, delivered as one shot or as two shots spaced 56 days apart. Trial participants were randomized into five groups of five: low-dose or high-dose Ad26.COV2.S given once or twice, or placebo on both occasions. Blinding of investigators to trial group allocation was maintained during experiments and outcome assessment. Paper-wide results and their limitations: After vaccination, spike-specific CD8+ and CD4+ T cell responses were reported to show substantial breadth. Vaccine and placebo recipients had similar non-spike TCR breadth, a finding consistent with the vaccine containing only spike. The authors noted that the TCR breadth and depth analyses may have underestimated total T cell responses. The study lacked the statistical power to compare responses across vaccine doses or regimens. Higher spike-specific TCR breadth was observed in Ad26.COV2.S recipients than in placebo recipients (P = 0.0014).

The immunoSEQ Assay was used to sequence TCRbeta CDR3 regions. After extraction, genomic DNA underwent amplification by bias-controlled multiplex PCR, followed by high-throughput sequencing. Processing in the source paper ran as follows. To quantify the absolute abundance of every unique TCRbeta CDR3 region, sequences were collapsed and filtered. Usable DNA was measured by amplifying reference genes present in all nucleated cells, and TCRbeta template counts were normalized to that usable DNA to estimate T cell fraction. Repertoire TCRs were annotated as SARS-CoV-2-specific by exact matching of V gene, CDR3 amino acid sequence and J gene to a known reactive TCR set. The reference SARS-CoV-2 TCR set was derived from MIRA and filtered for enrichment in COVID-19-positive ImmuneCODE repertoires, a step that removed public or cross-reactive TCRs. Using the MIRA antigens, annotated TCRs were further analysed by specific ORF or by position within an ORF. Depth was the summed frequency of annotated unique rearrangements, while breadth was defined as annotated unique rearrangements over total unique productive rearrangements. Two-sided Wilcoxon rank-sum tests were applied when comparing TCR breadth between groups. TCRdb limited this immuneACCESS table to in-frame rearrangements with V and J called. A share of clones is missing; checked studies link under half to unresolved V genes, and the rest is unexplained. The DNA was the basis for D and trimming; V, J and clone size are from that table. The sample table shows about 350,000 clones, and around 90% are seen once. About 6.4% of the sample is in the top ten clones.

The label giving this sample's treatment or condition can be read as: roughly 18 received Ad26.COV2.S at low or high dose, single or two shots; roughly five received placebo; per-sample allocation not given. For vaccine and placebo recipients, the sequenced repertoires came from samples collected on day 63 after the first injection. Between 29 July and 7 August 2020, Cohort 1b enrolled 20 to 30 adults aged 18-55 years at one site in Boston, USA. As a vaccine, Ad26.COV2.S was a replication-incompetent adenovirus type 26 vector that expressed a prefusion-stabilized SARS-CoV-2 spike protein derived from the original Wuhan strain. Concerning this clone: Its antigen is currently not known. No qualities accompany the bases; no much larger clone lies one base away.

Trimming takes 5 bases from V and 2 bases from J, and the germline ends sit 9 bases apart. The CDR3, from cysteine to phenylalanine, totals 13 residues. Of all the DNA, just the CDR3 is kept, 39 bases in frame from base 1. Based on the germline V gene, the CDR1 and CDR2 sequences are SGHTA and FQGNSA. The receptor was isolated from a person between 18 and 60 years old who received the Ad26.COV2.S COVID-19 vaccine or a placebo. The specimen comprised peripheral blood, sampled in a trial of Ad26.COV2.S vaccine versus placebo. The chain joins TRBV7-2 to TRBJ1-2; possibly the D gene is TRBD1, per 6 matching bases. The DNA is TGTGCCAGCAGCCCACAGGGAAACTATGGCTACACCTTC. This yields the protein CASSPQGNYGYTF.